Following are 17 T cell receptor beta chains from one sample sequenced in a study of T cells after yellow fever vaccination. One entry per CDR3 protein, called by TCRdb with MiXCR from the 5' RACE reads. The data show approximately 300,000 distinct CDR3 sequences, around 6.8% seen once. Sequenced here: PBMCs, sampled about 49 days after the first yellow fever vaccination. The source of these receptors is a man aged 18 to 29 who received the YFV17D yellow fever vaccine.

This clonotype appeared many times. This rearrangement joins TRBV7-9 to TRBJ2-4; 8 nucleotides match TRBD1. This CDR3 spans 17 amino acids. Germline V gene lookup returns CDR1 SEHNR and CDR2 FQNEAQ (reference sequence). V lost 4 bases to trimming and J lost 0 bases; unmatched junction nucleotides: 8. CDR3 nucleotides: TGTGCCAGCAGCTCCCGACAGGGGCAGTTAGCCAAAAACATTCAGTACTTC. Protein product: CASSSRQGQLAKNIQYF.

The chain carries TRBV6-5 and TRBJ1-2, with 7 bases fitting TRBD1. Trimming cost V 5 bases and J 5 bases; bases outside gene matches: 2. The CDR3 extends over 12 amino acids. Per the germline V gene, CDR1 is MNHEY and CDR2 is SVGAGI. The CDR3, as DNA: TGTGCCAGCAGTAGACAGGGTTATGGCTACACCTTC. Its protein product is CASSRQGYGYTF.

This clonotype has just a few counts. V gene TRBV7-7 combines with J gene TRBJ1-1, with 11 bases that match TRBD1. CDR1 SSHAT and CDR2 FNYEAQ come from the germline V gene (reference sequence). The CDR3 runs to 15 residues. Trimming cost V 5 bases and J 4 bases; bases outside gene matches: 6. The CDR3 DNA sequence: TGTGCCAGCAGCCCGGGGACAGGGGGATTCACTGAAGCTTTCTTT. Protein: CASSPGTGGFTEAFF.

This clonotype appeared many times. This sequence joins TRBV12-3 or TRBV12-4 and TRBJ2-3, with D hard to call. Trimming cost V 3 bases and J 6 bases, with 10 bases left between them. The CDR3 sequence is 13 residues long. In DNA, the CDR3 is TGTGCCAGCAGTTTCGAGGAGAGGGATACGCAGTATTTT. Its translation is CASSFEERDTQYF.

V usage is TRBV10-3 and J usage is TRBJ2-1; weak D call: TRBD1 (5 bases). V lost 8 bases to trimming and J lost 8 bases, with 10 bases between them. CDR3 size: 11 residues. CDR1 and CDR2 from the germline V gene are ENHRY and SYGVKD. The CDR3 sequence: CAIAQGYEQFF. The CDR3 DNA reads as TGTGCCATCGCCCAGGGCTATGAGCAGTTCTTC.

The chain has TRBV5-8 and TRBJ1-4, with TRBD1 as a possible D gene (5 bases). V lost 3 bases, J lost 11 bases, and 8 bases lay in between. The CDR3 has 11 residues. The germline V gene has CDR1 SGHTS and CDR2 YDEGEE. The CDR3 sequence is CASSSGGKLFF. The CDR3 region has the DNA TGTGCCAGCAGCTCGGGGGGGAAACTGTTTTTT.

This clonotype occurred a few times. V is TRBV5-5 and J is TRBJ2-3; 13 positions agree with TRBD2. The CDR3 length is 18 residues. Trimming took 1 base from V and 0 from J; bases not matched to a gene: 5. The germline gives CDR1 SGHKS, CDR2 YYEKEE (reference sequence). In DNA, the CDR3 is TGTGCCAGCAGCTTGAGAGGACTAGCGGGGGATAGCACAGATACGCAGTATTTT. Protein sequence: CASSLRGLAGDSTDTQYF.

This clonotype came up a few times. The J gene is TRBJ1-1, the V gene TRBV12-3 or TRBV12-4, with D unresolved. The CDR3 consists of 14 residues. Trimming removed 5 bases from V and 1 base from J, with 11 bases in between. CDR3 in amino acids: CASSDQVTNTEAFF. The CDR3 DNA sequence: TGTGCCAGCAGTGACCAGGTGACGAACACTGAAGCTTTCTTT.

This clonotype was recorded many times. CDR3 sequence reads: CASSLLPRTGGLKQYF. In DNA form, the CDR3 reads TGTGCCAGCAGCTTACTACCACGGACAGGGGGTTTGAAGCAGTACTTC. The gene calls are TRBV7-2 and TRBJ2-7; 10 nucleotides line up with TRBD1. Germline values: CDR1 SGHTA, CDR2 FQGNSA. This CDR3 region has 16 residues. V lost 2 bases and J lost 8; bases outside the gene matches: 12.

The DNA of the CDR3 is TGCGCCAGCAGCTACCGGACGGGGCCCGGACAAGAGACCCAGTACTTC. Translating it yields CASSYRTGPGQETQYF. J is TRBJ2-5 and V is TRBV5-1; perhaps D is TRBD1 or TRBD2 (5 bases each). Germline CDR1 SGHRS, CDR2 YFSETQ. The V end lost 3 bases, the J end lost 2 bases, and 17 bases lay between the germline ends. This CDR3 comprises 16 residues.

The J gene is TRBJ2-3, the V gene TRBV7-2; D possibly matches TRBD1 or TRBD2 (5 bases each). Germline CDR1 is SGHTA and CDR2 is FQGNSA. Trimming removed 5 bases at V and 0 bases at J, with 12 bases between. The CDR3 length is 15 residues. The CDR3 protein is CASSLDGASTDTQYF. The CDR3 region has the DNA TGTGCCAGCAGCCTTGACGGGGCCAGCACAGATACGCAGTATTTT.

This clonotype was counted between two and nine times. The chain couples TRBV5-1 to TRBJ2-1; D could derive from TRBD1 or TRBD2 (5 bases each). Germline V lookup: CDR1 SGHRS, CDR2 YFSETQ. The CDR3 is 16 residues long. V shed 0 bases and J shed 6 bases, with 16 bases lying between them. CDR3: CASSLGGSSRGNEQFF. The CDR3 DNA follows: TGCGCCAGCAGCTTGGGCGGGTCCTCGAGGGGCAATGAGCAGTTCTTC.

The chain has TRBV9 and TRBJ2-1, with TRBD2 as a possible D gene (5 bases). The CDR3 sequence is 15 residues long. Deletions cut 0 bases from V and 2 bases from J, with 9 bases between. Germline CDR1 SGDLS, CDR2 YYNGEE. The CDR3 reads CASSVVEGPYNEQFF. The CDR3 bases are TGTGCCAGCAGCGTAGTCGAGGGCCCCTACAATGAGCAGTTCTTC.

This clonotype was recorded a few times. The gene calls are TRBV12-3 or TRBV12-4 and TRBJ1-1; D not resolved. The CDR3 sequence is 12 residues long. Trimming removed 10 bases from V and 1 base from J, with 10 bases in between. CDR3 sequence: CATTGQNTEAFF. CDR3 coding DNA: TGTGCCACCACTGGGCAGAACACTGAAGCTTTCTTT.

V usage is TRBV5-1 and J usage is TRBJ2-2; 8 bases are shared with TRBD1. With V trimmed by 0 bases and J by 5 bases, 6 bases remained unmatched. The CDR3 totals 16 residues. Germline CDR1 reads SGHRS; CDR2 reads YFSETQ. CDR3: CASSLGTRGRTGELFF. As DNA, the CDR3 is TGCGCCAGCAGCTTGGGGACCAGGGGGCGAACCGGGGAGCTGTTTTTT.

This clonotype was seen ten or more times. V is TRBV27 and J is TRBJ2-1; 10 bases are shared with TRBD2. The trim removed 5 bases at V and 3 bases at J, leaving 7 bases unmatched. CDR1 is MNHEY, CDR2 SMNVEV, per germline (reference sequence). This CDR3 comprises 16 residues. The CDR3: CASSPRERGGYNEQFF. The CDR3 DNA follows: TGTGCCAGCAGTCCCCGGGAGCGGGGGGGCTACAATGAGCAGTTCTTC.

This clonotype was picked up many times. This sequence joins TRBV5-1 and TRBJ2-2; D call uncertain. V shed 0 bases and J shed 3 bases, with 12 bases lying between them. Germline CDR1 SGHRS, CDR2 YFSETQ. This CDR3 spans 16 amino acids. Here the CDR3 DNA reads TGCGCCAGCAGCTTGGGTTGGGGTCCGGACACCGGGGAGCTGTTTTTT. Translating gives CASSLGWGPDTGELFF.